The clone carrying this TCR beta chain was seen only a few times. Its antigen is still unknown. This entry belongs to a study of human T cells and chemical hapten exposure. Notes on the study in general: Patch test score rose with PT1 expanded TCRs, significant at 8, 16, 32, not 4.

TCRdb ran MiXCR on the RACE reads and lists one entry per CDR3 protein. The sample lists approximately 100,000 distinct CDR3 sequences, approximately 9.9% seen once, with roughly 3.2% in the top ten. Time point of the sample: patch test 1, 2 weeks after DPC sensitization. As to treatment: therapeutic diphenylcyclopropenone sensitization with weekly scalp DPC. The clonotype was recovered from a woman aged 35 to 49 with alopecia areata. Some clones in this sample may be carry-over from other donors' samples. Sequenced here: whole blood, sampled in connection with sensitization to the hapten diphenylcyclopropenone (DPC).

CDR3 amino acids: CASRDISYEQYF. Here the CDR3 DNA reads TGTGCCAGCAGGGACATCTCCTACGAGCAGTACTTC. This chain connects TRBV12-3 or TRBV12-4 to TRBJ2-7; possibly TRBD1 for D (5 bases). Trimming stripped 6 bases from V and 0 bases from J, with 6 bases between. This CDR3 region has 12 residues.